Listed here are 6 T cell receptor beta chains from one sample, sequenced in a study of T cells in women clearing cervical HPV infection. Some clones are missing from TCRdb's copy, which holds only in-frame ones; the method was immunoSEQ multiplex PCR. The sample features about 14,000 clones, with 6% to 9% in its top ten. Sequenced: blood buffy coat. Receptor source: a woman aged 18 to 75 with a cervical HPV16 infection that either progressed to CIN3+ or cleared (not recorded which).

About this clone itself: The missing CDR3 end, 3 residues past where the read stops, is filled in from the germline J gene. J is TRBJ1-5 and V is TRBV20-1, with 7 bases aligning to TRBD1. Germline loops: CDR1 DFQATT, CDR2 SNEGSKA (reference sequence). Trimming at V came to 6 bases and at J to 3 bases, leaving 11 bases not matched to a gene. CDR3 size: 15 residues. The CDR3 spells CSASRDSGYNQPQHF. CDR3 bases read: TGCAGTGCATCCCGGGACAGTGGATACAATCAGCCC.

Worth noting for this clone: The DNA ends 3 residues before the CDR3 does, and the rest of the CDR3 is filled in from the germline J gene. The rearrangement joins TRBV6-4 to TRBJ2-2; the D call may be TRBD1 or TRBD2 (5 bases each). V lost 10 bases to trimming and J lost 6 bases, with 21 bases between them. CDR1 MRHNA and CDR2 SNTAGT come from the germline V gene. The CDR3 spans 15 residues. CDR3 bases read: TGTGCCACCTTGAGGGGAAAGATTAACGCCGGGGAG. As protein: CATLRGKINAGE. The full CDR3 protein is CATLRGKINAGELFF.

As for this clone: The observed sequence ends 3 residues before the CDR3 terminus, with the missing tail filled in from the germline J gene. The chain combines TRBV5-4 with TRBJ2-3; 10 bases are shared with TRBD1. This CDR3 spans 15 amino acids. Per the germline V gene, CDR1 is SGHNT and CDR2 is YYREEE (reference sequence). CDR3 DNA, as far as it was read: TGTGCCAGCAGCCCGGGGACAGGGGAAATGCAGCCG. Amino acids: CASSPGTGEMQP. The CDR3, in full, reads CASSPGTGEMQPQYF.

Note on this clone: The CDR3 goes on 3 residues after the read ends, and that part is filled in from the germline J gene. This chain uses TRBV7-2 with TRBJ2-2, with TRBD2 as a possible D gene (5 bases). Deletions cut 5 bases from V and 4 bases from J, with 11 bases between. The germline V gene has CDR1 SGHTA and CDR2 FQGNSA. CDR3 length: 14 residues. CDR3 loop: CASSLTRATGELFF. The CDR3 DNA, read in part, is TGTGCCAGCAGCCTTACTAGGGCCACCGGGGAG.

In regard to this clone: The CDR3 end falls 3 residues outside the read, so it is completed with the germline J gene. This chain joins TRBV6-1 and TRBJ1-2, with 7 nucleotides matching TRBD1. The CDR3 is 12 residues long. Trimming removed 3 bases from V and 7 bases from J; junction bases left unmatched: 2. Germline values: CDR1 MNHNS, CDR2 SASEGT. CDR3 bases read: TGTGCCAGCAGTGAGACAGGGTTTGGC. Encoded protein: CASSETGFG. The full CDR3 protein reads CASSETGFGYTF.

With regard to this clone: The CDR3 extends 3 residues past the end of the read, so its final part is completed from the germline J gene. The V gene is TRBV5-1, the J gene TRBJ2-3; 7 bases map to TRBD1. Germline loops: CDR1 SGHRS, CDR2 YFSETQ. CDR3 length: 15 residues. The CDR3 reads CASSPPGQRGETQYF. The CDR3 bases that were read are TGCGCCAGCAGCCCGCCGGGACAGAGGGGAGAGACG.